This TCR beta chain was identified in a study of regulatory T cells in long-lasting Graves disease. Time point: persistent/refractory GD, antithyroid drugs over 5 years with positive TRAb. RNA extracted from PBMCs served as the sequencing template. CDR1 and CDR2 (germline): MNHEY, SVGAGI. CDR3 length: 15 residues. As regards this clonotype: One junction end does not reproduce the germline sequence, and a read error may be involved.

In building TCR beta libraries, iRepertoire HTBI primers were used together with Arm-PCR of CDR3 regions. A single record per CDR3 protein comes from TCRdb applying MiXCR to the multiplex PCR reads. The sample lists about 470,000 distinct CDR3 sequences; roughly 20% were seen once. Sequencing used peripheral blood mononuclear cells (PBMCs), obtained when the disease was refractory, from a patient treated with antithyroid drugs. This receptor was taken from a female donor with Graves disease. This rearrangement joins TRBV6-5 to TRBJ1-2; D is perhaps TRBD1 (6 bases). CDR3 protein: CASSYLARGAGGYTF. The CDR3, as DNA: TGTGCCAGTAGTTACCTGGCCCGGGGGGCGGGTGGCTACACCTTC.